This T cell receptor beta chain was obtained from a study of response to subunit inactivated influenza vaccine. This CDR3 has 14 amino acids. Germline loops: CDR1 MNHEY, CDR2 SVGEGT. J lost 3 bases, V lost 6 bases, and 5 bases had no gene match. This clonotype was counted a few times. What it binds is not known. TCRdb reanalysed the RT-PCR reads using MiXCR and keeps one entry per CDR3 protein. Among approximately 500,000 distinct CDR3 sequences listed, around 13% were seen once. Whole-study findings and limits: The authors proposed limited new T cell recruitment per seasonal influenza vaccination.

The sequence was collected from a middle-aged man who received an inactivated influenza vaccine. This chain joins TRBV6-2 or TRBV6-3 and TRBJ1-5; 7 bases fit TRBD1. The source was PBMCs from blood, collected roughly 12 days after vaccination. The CDR3 DNA reads as TGTGCCAGCAGGTCAGGGGGTTCCAATCAGCCCCAGCATTTT. Its protein is CASRSGGSNQPQHF.